One sample yielded the 13 T cell receptor beta chains listed below, sequenced in a study of T cell responses to AZD1222 COVID-19 vaccine. Here immunoSEQ multiplex PCR was the method, and the copy in TCRdb shows in-frame clones only, minus some. Here the sample spans some 96,000 clones, around nine tenths being singletons. The sample in question was peripheral blood, obtained on day 0 of AZD1222 vaccination. These receptors all stem from an adult in good health.

The gene calls are TRBV30 and TRBJ2-3; unclear D gene. Germline CDR1 reads GTSNPN; CDR2 reads SVGIG (reference sequence). This CDR3 region has 13 residues. Trimming shortened V by 0 bases and J by 2 bases, and 6 bases separated the two germline ends. CDR3 nucleotides: TGTGCCTGGAGTGTACGGATCACAGATACGCAGTATTTT. Its protein product is CAWSVRITDTQYF.

This rearrangement joins TRBV5-6 to TRBJ2-7; possible D gene TRBD1, 6 bases. The V end lost 1 base, the J end lost 3 bases, and 14 bases lay between the germline ends. Germline V gene sequence: CDR1 SGHDT, CDR2 YYEEEE. The CDR3 has 15 residues. The DNA of the CDR3 is TGTGCCAGCAGCTTGCTGGACAGAGTAGACTACGAGCAGTACTTC. Amino acid sequence: CASSLLDRVDYEQYF.

This clone occurred a few times. This chain connects TRBV6-5 to TRBJ1-2; a weak D match, TRBD1 (6 bases). Germline V gene sequence: CDR1 MNHEY, CDR2 SVGAGI. The CDR3 loop spans 15 amino acids. Trimming left V 6 bases short and J 2 bases short, with 16 bases between. CDR3 nucleotide sequence: TGTGCCAGCAGGACCCCCCGTGGGGGCAACTATGGCTACACCTTC. Translating it yields CASRTPRGGNYGYTF.

The gene calls are TRBV7-8 and TRBJ2-5; no reliable D call. The CDR3 consists of 14 residues. Germline V gene data show CDR1 as SGHVS and CDR2 as FQNEAQ. V was shortened by 1 base and J by 5 bases, with 11 bases between the two germline ends. This CDR3 is CASSLVGGRETQYF. CDR3 nucleotides: TGTGCCAGCAGCTTAGTGGGCGGTAGGGAGACCCAGTACTTC.

The chain has TRBV6-5 and TRBJ1-1; 8 positions match TRBD1. CDR3 size: 14 residues. Trimming removed 4 bases from V and 1 base from J; junction bases left unmatched: 2. CDR1 MNHEY and CDR2 SVGAGI come from the germline V gene. The CDR3 reads CASSSGGGNTEAFF. In DNA form, the CDR3 reads TGTGCCAGCAGTTCAGGGGGCGGGAACACTGAAGCTTTCTTT.

The chain recombines TRBV7-2 with TRBJ1-6, with D unresolved. The CDR3 loop spans 11 amino acids. Germline loops: CDR1 SGHTA, CDR2 FQGNSA. The V and J ends lost 5 bases and 5 bases respectively, with 1 base between them. The CDR3, as DNA: TGTGCCAGCAGCGATAATTCACCCCTCCACTTT. Its protein product is CASSDNSPLHF.

V gene TRBV6-5 combines with J gene TRBJ2-3, with D possibly TRBD1 on 5 matching bases. This CDR3 has 15 residues. Germline V gene sequence: CDR1 MNHEY, CDR2 SVGAGI. V was clipped by 7 bases and J by 4 bases, with 18 bases between them. CDR3 protein: CASTPWTKQADTQYF. CDR3 bases: TGTGCCAGCACCCCGTGGACAAAACAGGCAGATACGCAGTATTTT.

The gene calls are TRBV2 and TRBJ1-2, with D unclear. From germline, CDR1 is SNHLY and CDR2 FYNNEI. The CDR3 contains 15 residues. V was clipped by 3 bases and J by 1 base, with 12 bases between them. The CDR3 bases are TGTGCCAGCAGTGATCCCCGGGATTATAACTATGGCTACACCTTC. It specifies CASSDPRDYNYGYTF. The full variable domain, its missing parts supplied by reference TRBV2 and TRBJ1-2, is EPEVTQTPSHQVTQMGQEVILRCVPISNHLYFYWYRQILGQKVEFLVSFYNNEISEKSEIFDDQFSVERPDGSNFTLKIRSTKLEDSAMYFCASSDPRDYNYGYTFGSGTRLTVV.

The DNA of the CDR3 is TGTGCCAGCAGTTCACAGAACTCTGGAAACACCATATATTTT. Translated, it gives CASSSQNSGNTIYF. The chain joins TRBV6-5 to TRBJ1-3; no clear D. The CDR3 extends over 14 amino acids. Trimming removed 4 bases from V and 0 bases from J, with 7 bases in between. Germline V lookup: CDR1 MNHEY, CDR2 SVGAGI.

The chain employs TRBV5-4 and TRBJ1-1; TRBD1 is a possible D gene (5 bases). CDR3 length: 13 amino acids. CDR1 SGHNT and CDR2 YYREEE come from the germline V gene (reference sequence). Trimming removed 1 base from V and 4 bases from J, with 8 bases in between. The CDR3: CASSLQGSTEAFF. CDR3 nucleotides: TGTGCCAGCAGCTTGCAGGGTAGCACTGAAGCTTTCTTT. Complete variable domain (other parts from reference TRBV5-4 and TRBJ1-1): ETGVTQSPTHLIKTRGQQVTLRCSSQSGHNTVSWYQQALGQGPQFIFQYYREEENGRGNFPPRFSGLQFPNYSSELNVNALELDDSALYLCASSLQGSTEAFFGQGTRLTVV.

V usage is TRBV19 and J usage is TRBJ1-5; D is perhaps TRBD1 (5 bases). In germline, CDR1 is LNHDA, CDR2 SQIVND (reference sequence). The CDR3 is made up of 16 amino acids. V lost 3 bases and J 5 bases, leaving 17 bases between the germline ends. CDR3 loop: CASSIIGGTRDQPQHF. As DNA, the CDR3 is TGTGCCAGTAGTATTATCGGGGGGACGAGGGATCAGCCCCAGCATTTT.

This clone was seen more than once but under ten times. This chain joins TRBV18 and TRBJ1-1; D is ambiguous. V gave up 0 bases and J gave up 8 bases, with 16 bases separating them. Germline V gene sequence: CDR1 KGHSH, CDR2 LQKENI. CDR3 length equals 15 residues. The CDR3 loop is CASSPPRGGFGEAFF. Here the CDR3 DNA reads TGTGCCAGCTCACCACCGAGAGGAGGATTCGGGGAAGCTTTCTTT.

The CDR3 sequence is CASSIDRTGTYGYTF. The CDR3 coding sequence is TGTGCCAGTAGTATAGATAGGACAGGGACCTATGGCTACACCTTC. The genes are TRBV19 and TRBJ1-2; 8 bases match TRBD1. The length of the CDR3 is 15 residues. In germline, CDR1 is LNHDA, CDR2 SQIVND (reference sequence). V lost 0 bases to trimming and J lost 4 bases; unmatched junction nucleotides: 4.